One and the same sample provided the 10 T cell receptor beta chains below, sequenced in a study of T cells after yellow fever vaccination. From the 5' RACE reads, TCRdb called clonotypes with MiXCR, one entry per CDR3 protein. The table has 300,000 to 400,000 distinct CDR3 sequences, 3.5% to 4.5% seen once; the top ten hold approximately 24%. The sequencing used PBMCs, collected 5 days after the yellow fever booster vaccination. The origin of the receptors is a man aged 18 to 29 who received the YFV17D yellow fever vaccine.

The rearrangement links TRBV5-5 to TRBJ1-4; D gene uncertain. Per the germline V gene, CDR1 is SGHKS and CDR2 is YYEKEE (reference sequence). This CDR3 contains 14 residues. Trimming cost V 2 bases and J 6 bases, with 11 bases left between them. As DNA, the CDR3 is TGTGCCAGCAGCTTTAGCCGGGCGGATGAAAAACTGTTTTTT. Protein: CASSFSRADEKLFF.

This chain joins TRBV12-3 or TRBV12-4 and TRBJ2-2; D is unresolved. The CDR3 is made up of 15 amino acids. Trimming removed 3 bases at V and 9 bases at J, with 17 bases between. The CDR3 DNA reads TGTGCCAGCAGTTTGGGTCTGGGATTAAGGAGGGAGCTGTTTTTT. It codes for CASSLGLGLRRELFF.

The sample holds many counts of this clonotype. V is TRBV12-3 or TRBV12-4 and J is TRBJ2-1; tentatively, D is TRBD2 (6 bases). V was shortened by 9 bases and J by 8 bases, with 20 bases between the two germline ends. This CDR3 is 14 amino acids long. CDR3 in DNA: TGTGCCAGTACTCCGGGACTTCCTACCGATGAGCAGTTCTTC. Translating gives CASTPGLPTDEQFF.

The J gene is TRBJ1-6, the V gene TRBV27, with a possible D match to TRBD1 (5 bases). Germline lookup yields CDR1 MNHEY and CDR2 SMNVEV (reference sequence). This CDR3 is 13 amino acids long. Trimming took 5 bases from V and 10 from J, leaving 12 bases between them. CDR3 sequence reads: CASSLGVRSPLHF. DNA of the CDR3: TGTGCCAGCAGTCTGGGGGTACGGTCACCCCTCCACTTT.

This clonotype was recorded many times. The J gene is TRBJ2-7, the V gene TRBV20-1, with D maybe TRBD1 (6 bases). Germline lookup yields CDR1 DFQATT and CDR2 SNEGSKA (reference sequence). This CDR3 is built from 13 residues. Trimming stripped 6 bases from V and 0 bases from J, with 12 bases between. CDR3 sequence: CSAIGQFSYEQYF. For the CDR3, the DNA is TGCAGTGCCATAGGACAGTTCTCCTACGAGCAGTACTTC.

This clonotype was observed a few times. V gene TRBV11-2 combines with J gene TRBJ2-7; no reliable D call. The CDR3 consists of 13 residues. V was pared by 0 bases and J by 6 bases, with 9 bases between. CDR1 is SGHAT, CDR2 FQNNGV, per germline. CDR3 DNA: TGTGCCAGCAGCTTAGATGTAGTTTCCGAGCAGTACTTC. As protein: CASSLDVVSEQYF.

The chain couples TRBV5-1 to TRBJ1-1; D is undetermined. CDR1 and CDR2 from the germline V gene are SGHRS and YFSETQ. The germline V and J ends were trimmed by 2 bases and 1 base, with 12 bases remaining between them. CDR3 length equals 15 residues. The CDR3 reads CASSFRSGENTEAFF. DNA of the CDR3: TGCGCCAGCAGCTTCCGGTCAGGAGAGAACACTGAAGCTTTCTTT.

The chain is built from TRBV12-2 and TRBJ2-7; the D call of TRBD1 is as the table states it, not checked on the DNA. TRBV12-2 is described as a pseudogene. This CDR3 contains 13 residues. CDR3 sequence: CATSPGAMGEQYV. CDR3 DNA: TGTGCAACCTCCCCGGGGGCGATGGGTGAGCAGTACGTC.

This clonotype turned up a few times. The rearrangement joins TRBV20-1 to TRBJ1-1, with D maybe TRBD1 (5 bases). V was clipped by 5 bases and J by 11 bases, with 12 bases between them. Germline CDR1 reads DFQATT; CDR2 reads SNEGSKA (reference sequence). This CDR3 spans 10 amino acids. As DNA, the CDR3 is TGCAGTGCTGACGGGGGGAAGGCTTTCTTT. Translated, it gives CSADGGKAFF.

The chain employs TRBV10-3 and TRBJ1-5, with D possibly being TRBD1 (5 bases). Germline CDR1 ENHRY, CDR2 SYGVKD. Trimming removed 0 bases at V and 4 bases at J, with 7 bases between. The CDR3 is 14 amino acids. CDR3 amino acids: CAISESGVNQPQHF. CDR3 DNA: TGTGCCATCAGTGAGTCGGGGGTAAATCAGCCCCAGCATTTT.